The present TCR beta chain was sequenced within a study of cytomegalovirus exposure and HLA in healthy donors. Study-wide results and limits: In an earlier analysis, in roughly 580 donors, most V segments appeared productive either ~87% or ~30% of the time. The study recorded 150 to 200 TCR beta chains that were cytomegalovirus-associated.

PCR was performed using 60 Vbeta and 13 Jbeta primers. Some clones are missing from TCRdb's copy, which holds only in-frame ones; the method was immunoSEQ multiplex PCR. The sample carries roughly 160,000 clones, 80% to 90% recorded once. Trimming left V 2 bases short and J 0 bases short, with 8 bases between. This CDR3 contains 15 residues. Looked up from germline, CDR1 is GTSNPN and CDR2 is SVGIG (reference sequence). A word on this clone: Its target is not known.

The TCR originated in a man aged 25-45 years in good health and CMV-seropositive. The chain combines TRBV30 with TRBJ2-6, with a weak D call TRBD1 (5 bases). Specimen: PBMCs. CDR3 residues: CAWSYRSSGANVLTF. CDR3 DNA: TGTGCCTGGAGTTACAGGTCCTCTGGGGCCAACGTCCTGACTTTC.